This T cell receptor beta chain originates from a study of blood T cell repertoires in COVID-19. The CDR3 spans 15 residues. The V and J ends lost 6 bases and 6 bases, in that order; junction bases with no gene match: 7. CDR1 is SNHLY, CDR2 FYNNEI, per germline. As processed by the authors: For nucleated cells, counts were estimated from reference gene primer amplification. Assay: immunoSEQ multiplex PCR; the TCRdb copy retains only in-frame clones and omits some. V, J and clone size were drawn from that table, and D and trimming were deduced from the DNA. The sample contains 200,000 or so clones, more than 65% of which appear only once. Two negative PCRs, clearance, or symptom resolution had been documented for recovered Cohort 3 donors.

V usage is TRBV2 and J usage is TRBJ2-2; 10 nucleotides match TRBD1. The sequencing sample was made of PBMCs or T cells enriched from blood (not recorded which). The sequence came from a middle-aged man who had recovered from COVID-19. CDR3 sequence (DNA): TGTGCCAGCAGCCGGGACAGGGGAGGGTCCGGGGAGCTGTTTTTT. Its translation is CASSRDRGGSGELFF.